The 13 T cell receptor beta chains below come from one sample, sequenced in a study of cytomegalovirus exposure and HLA in healthy donors. PCR amplification relied on 60 Vbeta primers (plus 13 Jbeta primers). Repertoires were generated with immunoSEQ multiplex PCR, while TCRdb's copy carries only in-frame clones and drops some. Found here are 140,000 or so clones, about four fifths of them singletons; the top ten hold approximately 4.2%. Sample: PBMCs. These receptors were collected from a middle-aged woman in good health and CMV-seropositive.

The chain links TRBV6-6 to TRBJ2-5; TRBD1 aligns across 9 bases. Germline V gene data show CDR1 as MNHNY and CDR2 as SVGAGI (reference sequence). Trimming at V came to 1 base and at J to 4 bases, leaving 4 bases not matched to a gene. This CDR3 is built from 15 residues. The CDR3 loop reads CASSYYPGQGETQYF. The CDR3, as DNA: TGTGCCAGCAGTTACTACCCGGGACAGGGAGAGACCCAGTACTTC.

The J gene is TRBJ2-7, the V gene TRBV2, with 13 bases matching TRBD2. The CDR3 runs 15 residues. Germline V gene data show CDR1 as SNHLY and CDR2 as FYNNEI. The V segment lost 3 bases and the J segment 2 bases; nucleotides outside the gene matches: 1. The CDR3, as DNA: TGTGCCAGCAGTGACGGACTAGCGGGAGCCTACGAGCAGTACTTC. Its protein is CASSDGLAGAYEQYF.

The chain uses TRBV6-5 and TRBJ2-5; D not resolved. CDR1 and CDR2 from the germline V gene are MNHEY and SVGAGI. The CDR3 covers 14 residues. The germline V and J ends were trimmed by 7 bases and 7 bases, with 19 bases remaining between them. The CDR3: CASNPSATSGTQYF. CDR3 coding DNA: TGTGCCAGCAACCCTTCGGCAACTTCGGGGACCCAGTACTTC.

The CDR3 DNA sequence: TGTGCCATACAAGGACTAGCGGGACGGAATGAGCAGTTCTTC. It is translated as CAIQGLAGRNEQFF. The genes are TRBV10-3 and TRBJ2-1, with 12 positions matching TRBD2. J gave up 7 bases and V 9 bases, and 7 bases lay outside the gene matches. The CDR3 sequence is 14 residues long. Germline CDR1 ENHRY, CDR2 SYGVKD.

The chain combines TRBV5-5 with TRBJ2-3; D call uncertain. V lost 4 bases and J 2 bases, leaving 11 bases between the germline ends. Germline V gene lookup returns CDR1 SGHKS and CDR2 YYEKEE (reference sequence). CDR3 length: 14 amino acids. CDR3 sequence: CASSLAHHTDTQYF. The CDR3 coding sequence is TGTGCCAGCAGCCTCGCACATCACACAGATACGCAGTATTTT.

The chain joins TRBV28 to TRBJ1-2; 10 nucleotides agree with TRBD1. Germline-derived CDR1 and CDR2 are MDHEN and SYDVKM. V gave up 6 bases and J gave up 0 bases; unmatched junction bases: 13. This CDR3 has 18 residues. CDR3 sequence (DNA): TGTGCCAGCAGCTCTCACCGACAGGGGGCTGGAGCTAACTATGGCTACACCTTC. Its protein is CASSSHRQGAGANYGYTF.

The V and J genes are TRBV6-1 and TRBJ2-7; D gene unclear. This CDR3 is 13 amino acids long. Germline CDR1 and CDR2: MNHNS and SASEGT. V lost 6 bases, J lost 3 bases, and 12 bases lay in between. The CDR3 DNA sequence: TGTGCCAGCAGCTCCTATGCGTACTACGAGCAGTACTTC. This sequence encodes CASSSYAYYEQYF.

The rearrangement joins TRBV4-1 to TRBJ2-7; perhaps TRBD2 as D (5 bases). CDR1 MGHRA and CDR2 YSYEKL come from the germline V gene. The CDR3 has 15 residues. Trimming removed 4 bases from V and 5 bases from J, with 18 bases in between. The CDR3 DNA is TGCGCCAGCAGCCGCTTAGGGAGTAAAGTCGACGAGCAGTACTTC. Amino acids: CASSRLGSKVDEQYF.

The V call is TRBV5-1, the J call TRBJ2-5; 10 nucleotides align to TRBD2. The CDR3 length is 16 residues. Germline V lookup: CDR1 SGHRS, CDR2 YFSETQ. V lost 3 bases and J lost 4; bases outside the gene matches: 9. The CDR3 loop is CASSWRPSGSLETQYF. In DNA, the CDR3 is TGCGCCAGCAGCTGGAGGCCTAGCGGGAGTTTAGAGACCCAGTACTTC. Combining the CDR3 with reference TRBV5-1 and TRBJ2-5 gives the whole variable domain KAGVTQTPRYLIKTRGQQVTLSCSPISGHRSVSWYQQTPGQGLQFLFEYFSETQRNKGNFPGRFSGRQFSNSRSEMNVSTLELGDSALYLCASSWRPSGSLETQYFGPGTRLLVL.

The chain links TRBV18 to TRBJ2-1; 15 bases line up with TRBD2. The CDR3 has 15 amino acids. In germline, CDR1 is KGHSH, CDR2 LQKENI. Germline trimming cut 0 bases from V and 9 bases from J; bases unmatched to any gene: 0. The CDR3 DNA sequence: TGTGCCAGCTCACCACCGGGACTAGCGGGAGGTGAGCAGTTCTTC. It encodes CASSPPGLAGGEQFF.

V is TRBV5-1 and J is TRBJ2-5, with 10 bases identical to TRBD1. Judging by the DNA end, TRBJ2-7 fits better; the J call may be wrong. The CDR3 spans 14 residues. Germline loops: CDR1 SGHRS, CDR2 YFSETQ. The CDR3 spells CASSMGQGSYEQYF. The CDR3 DNA is TGCGCCAGCAGCATGGGACAGGGGAGCTACGAGCAGTACTTC.

This chain joins TRBV15 and TRBJ1-4, with D perhaps matching TRBD1 (5 bases). The CDR3 runs to 15 residues. Trimming stripped 7 bases from V and 0 bases from J, with 12 bases between. Germline V gene data show CDR1 as LNHNV and CDR2 as YYDKDF (reference sequence). CDR3 coding DNA: TGTGCCACCACCCAAGACAGAGCAACTAATGAAAAACTGTTTTTT. It specifies CATTQDRATNEKLFF.

This chain uses TRBV7-2 with TRBJ1-2; D is perhaps TRBD1 (5 bases). The CDR3 is 14 residues long. Germline CDR1 is SGHTA and CDR2 is FQGNSA. The V gene lost 5 bases and the J gene lost 4 bases, with 14 bases spanning the gap. The CDR3 DNA follows: TGTGCCAGCAGCCCCAGGGAGGCGGGCTATGGCTACACCTTC. It encodes CASSPREAGYGYTF.